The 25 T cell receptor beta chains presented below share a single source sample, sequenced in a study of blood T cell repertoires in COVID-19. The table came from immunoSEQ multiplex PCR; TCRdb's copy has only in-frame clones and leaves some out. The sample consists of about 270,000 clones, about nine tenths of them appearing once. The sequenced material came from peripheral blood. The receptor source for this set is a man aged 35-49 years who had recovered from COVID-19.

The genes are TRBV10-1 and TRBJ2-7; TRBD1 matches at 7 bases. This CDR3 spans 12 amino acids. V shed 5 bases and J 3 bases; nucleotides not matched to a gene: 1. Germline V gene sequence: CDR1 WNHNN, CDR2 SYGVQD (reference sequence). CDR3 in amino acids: CASSSGGYEQYF. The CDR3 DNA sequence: TGCGCCAGCAGTTCAGGGGGCTACGAGCAGTACTTC.

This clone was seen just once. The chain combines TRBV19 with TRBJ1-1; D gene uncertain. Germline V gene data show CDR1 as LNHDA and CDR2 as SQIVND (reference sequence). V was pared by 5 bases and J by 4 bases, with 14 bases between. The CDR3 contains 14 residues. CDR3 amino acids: CASSLIGVPTEAFF. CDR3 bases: TGTGCCAGTAGTCTTATCGGGGTGCCCACTGAAGCTTTCTTT.

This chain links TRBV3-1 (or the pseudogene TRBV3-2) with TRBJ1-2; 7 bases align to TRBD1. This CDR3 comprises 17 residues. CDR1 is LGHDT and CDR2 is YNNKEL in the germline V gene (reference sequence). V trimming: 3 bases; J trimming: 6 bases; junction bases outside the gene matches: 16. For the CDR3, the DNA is TGTGCCAGCAGCCAGTCTAATTTGCGGGACAGCTCGAATGGCTACACCTTC. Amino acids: CASSQSNLRDSSNGYTF.

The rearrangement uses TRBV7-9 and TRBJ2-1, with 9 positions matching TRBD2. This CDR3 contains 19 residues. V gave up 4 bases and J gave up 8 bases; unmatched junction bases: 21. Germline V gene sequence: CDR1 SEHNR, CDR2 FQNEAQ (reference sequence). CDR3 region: CASSSPPVATSGTFYEQFF. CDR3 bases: TGTGCCAGCAGCTCACCCCCCGTCGCGACTAGCGGTACCTTTTATGAGCAGTTCTTC.

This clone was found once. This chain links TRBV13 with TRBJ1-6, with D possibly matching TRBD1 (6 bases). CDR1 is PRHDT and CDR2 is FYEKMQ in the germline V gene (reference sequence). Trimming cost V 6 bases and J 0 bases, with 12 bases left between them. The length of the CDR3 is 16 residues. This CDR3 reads CASRQQGSSYNSPLHF. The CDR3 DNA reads TGTGCCAGCAGACAACAGGGAAGCTCCTATAATTCACCCCTCCACTTT.

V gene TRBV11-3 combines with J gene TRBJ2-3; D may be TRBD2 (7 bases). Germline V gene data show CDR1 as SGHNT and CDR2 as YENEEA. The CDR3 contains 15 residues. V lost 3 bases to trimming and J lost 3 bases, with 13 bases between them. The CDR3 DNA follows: TGTGCCAGCAGCTTGGGAGGGGGAAGGACAGATACGCAGTATTTT. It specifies CASSLGGGRTDTQYF.

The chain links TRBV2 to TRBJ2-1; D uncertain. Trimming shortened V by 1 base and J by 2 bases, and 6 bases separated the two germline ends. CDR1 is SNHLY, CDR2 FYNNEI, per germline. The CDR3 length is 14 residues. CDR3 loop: CASSEEAAYNEQFF. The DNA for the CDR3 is TGTGCCAGCAGTGAAGAGGCGGCCTACAATGAGCAGTTCTTC.

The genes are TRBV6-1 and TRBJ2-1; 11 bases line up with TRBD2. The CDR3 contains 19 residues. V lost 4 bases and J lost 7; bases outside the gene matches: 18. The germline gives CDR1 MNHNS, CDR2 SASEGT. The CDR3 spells CASSARGLAGGFRLNEQFF. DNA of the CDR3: TGTGCCAGCAGTGCGAGGGGGCTAGCGGGAGGATTTAGATTAAATGAGCAGTTCTTC.

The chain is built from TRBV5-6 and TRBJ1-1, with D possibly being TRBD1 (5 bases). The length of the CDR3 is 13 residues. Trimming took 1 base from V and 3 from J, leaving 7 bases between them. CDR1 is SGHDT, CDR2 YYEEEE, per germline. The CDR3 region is CASSLRGYTEAFF. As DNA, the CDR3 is TGTGCCAGCAGCTTGAGGGGCTACACTGAAGCTTTCTTT.

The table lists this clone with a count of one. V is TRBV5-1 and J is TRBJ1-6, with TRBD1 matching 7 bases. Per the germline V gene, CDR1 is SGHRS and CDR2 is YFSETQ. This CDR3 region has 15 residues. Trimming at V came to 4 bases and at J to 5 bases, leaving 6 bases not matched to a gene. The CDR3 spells CASSAGTANNSPLHF. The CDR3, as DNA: TGCGCCAGCAGCGCGGGGACAGCAAATAATTCACCCCTCCACTTT.

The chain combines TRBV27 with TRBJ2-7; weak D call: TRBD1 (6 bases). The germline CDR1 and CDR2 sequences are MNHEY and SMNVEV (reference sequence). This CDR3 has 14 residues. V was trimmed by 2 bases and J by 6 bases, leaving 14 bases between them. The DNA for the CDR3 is TGTGCCAGCAGTTTAGGGGGCATTAGGGGCGAGCAGTACTTC. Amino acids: CASSLGGIRGEQYF.

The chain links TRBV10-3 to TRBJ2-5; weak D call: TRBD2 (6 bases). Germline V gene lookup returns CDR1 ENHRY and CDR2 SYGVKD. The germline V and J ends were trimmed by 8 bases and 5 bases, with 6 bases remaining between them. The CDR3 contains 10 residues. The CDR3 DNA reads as TGTGCCATCGGGAGGGAGACCCAGTACTTC. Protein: CAIGRETQYF.

CDR3 nucleotide sequence: TGTGCCAGCAGCCTAGCGGGGCCCCGGGAGCTGTTTTTT. Its translation is CASSLAGPRELFF. The chain recombines TRBV6-2 or TRBV6-3 with TRBJ2-2, with 9 bases fitting TRBD2. Germline V gene data show CDR1 as MNHEY and CDR2 as SVGEGT. The V and J ends lost 6 bases and 9 bases, in that order; junction bases with no gene match: 5. This CDR3 spans 13 amino acids.

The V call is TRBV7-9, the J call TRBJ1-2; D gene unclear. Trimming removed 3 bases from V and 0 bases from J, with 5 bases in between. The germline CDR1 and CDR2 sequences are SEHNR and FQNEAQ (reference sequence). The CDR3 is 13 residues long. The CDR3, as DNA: TGTGCCAGCAGCTTTTCAGCTAACTATGGCTACACCTTC. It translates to CASSFSANYGYTF.

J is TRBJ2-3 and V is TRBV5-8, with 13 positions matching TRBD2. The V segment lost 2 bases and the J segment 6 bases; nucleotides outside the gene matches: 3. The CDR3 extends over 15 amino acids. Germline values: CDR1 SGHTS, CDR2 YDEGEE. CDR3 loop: CASSLLAGGHDTQYF. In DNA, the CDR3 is TGTGCCAGCAGCTTACTAGCGGGGGGGCATGATACGCAGTATTTT. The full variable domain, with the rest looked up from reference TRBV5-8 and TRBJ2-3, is EAGVTQSPTHLIKTRGQQATLRCSPISGHTSVYWYQQALGLGLQFLLWYDEGEERNRGNFPPRFSGRQFPNYSSELNVNALELEDSALYLCASSLLAGGHDTQYFGPGTRLTVL.

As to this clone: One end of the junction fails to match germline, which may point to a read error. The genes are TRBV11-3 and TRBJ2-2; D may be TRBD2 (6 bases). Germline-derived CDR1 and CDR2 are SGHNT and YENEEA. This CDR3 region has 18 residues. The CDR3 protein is CASSLDFRGSQFTGELFF. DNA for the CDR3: TGTGCCAGCAGCCTAGATTTTCGGGGGAGCCAATTCACCGGGGAGCTGTTTTTT. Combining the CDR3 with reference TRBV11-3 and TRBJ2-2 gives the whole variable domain EAGVVQSPRYKIIEKKQPVAFWCNPISGHNTLYWYLQNLGQGPELLIRYENEEAVDDSQLPKDRFSAERLKGVDSTLKIQPAELGDSAVYLCASSLDFRGSQFTGELFFGEGSRLTVL.

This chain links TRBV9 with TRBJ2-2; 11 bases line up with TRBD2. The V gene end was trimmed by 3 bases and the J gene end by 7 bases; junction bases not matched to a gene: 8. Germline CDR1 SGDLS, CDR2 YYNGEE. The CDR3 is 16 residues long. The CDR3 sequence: CASSAYAGLAVGELFF. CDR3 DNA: TGTGCCAGCAGCGCGTACGCGGGACTAGCGGTCGGGGAGCTGTTTTTT. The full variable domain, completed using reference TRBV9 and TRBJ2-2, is DSGVTQTPKHLITATGQRVTLRCSPRSGDLSVYWYQQSLDQGLQFLIQYYNGEERAKGNILERFSAQQFPDLHSELNLSSLELGDSALYFCASSAYAGLAVGELFFGEGSRLTVL.

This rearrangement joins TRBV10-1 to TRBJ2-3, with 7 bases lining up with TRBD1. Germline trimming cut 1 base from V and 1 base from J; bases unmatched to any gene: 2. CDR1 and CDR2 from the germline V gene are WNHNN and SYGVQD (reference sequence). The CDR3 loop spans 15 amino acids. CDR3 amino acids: CASSEFGTGTDTQYF. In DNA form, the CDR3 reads TGCGCCAGCAGTGAGTTTGGGACAGGCACAGATACGCAGTATTTT.

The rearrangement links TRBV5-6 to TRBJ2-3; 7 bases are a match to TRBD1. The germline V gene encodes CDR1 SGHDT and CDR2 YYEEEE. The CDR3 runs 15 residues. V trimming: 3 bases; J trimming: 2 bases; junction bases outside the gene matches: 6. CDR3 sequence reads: CASSSGQTYTDTQYF. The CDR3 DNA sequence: TGTGCCAGCAGCTCGGGACAGACCTACACAGATACGCAGTATTTT.

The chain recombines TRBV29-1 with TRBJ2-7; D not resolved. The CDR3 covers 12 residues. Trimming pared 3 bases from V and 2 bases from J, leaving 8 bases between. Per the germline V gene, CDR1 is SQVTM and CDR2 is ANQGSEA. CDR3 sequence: CSVEGPAYEQYF. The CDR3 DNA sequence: TGCAGCGTTGAGGGCCCGGCCTACGAGCAGTACTTC.

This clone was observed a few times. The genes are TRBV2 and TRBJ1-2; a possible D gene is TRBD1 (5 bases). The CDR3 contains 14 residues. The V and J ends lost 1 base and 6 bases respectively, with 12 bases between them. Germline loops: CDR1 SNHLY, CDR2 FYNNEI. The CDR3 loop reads CASSEVQASDGYTF. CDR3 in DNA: TGTGCCAGCAGTGAAGTACAGGCTTCCGATGGCTACACCTTC.

The CDR3 sequence: CASRGLNTEAFF. DNA of the CDR3: TGTGCCAGCCGGGGGTTGAACACTGAAGCTTTCTTT. The chain couples TRBV27 to TRBJ1-1, with D possibly TRBD1 on 5 matching bases. CDR1 and CDR2 (germline): MNHEY, SMNVEV (reference sequence). This CDR3 comprises 12 residues. The V and J ends lost 8 bases and 0 bases respectively, with 7 bases between them.

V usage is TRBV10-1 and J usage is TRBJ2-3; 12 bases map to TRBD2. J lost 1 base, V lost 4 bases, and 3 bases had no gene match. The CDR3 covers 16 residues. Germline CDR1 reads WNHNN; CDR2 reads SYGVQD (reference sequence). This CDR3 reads CASSGLAGDGTDTQYF. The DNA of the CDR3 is TGCGCCAGCAGTGGACTAGCGGGGGATGGCACAGATACGCAGTATTTT.

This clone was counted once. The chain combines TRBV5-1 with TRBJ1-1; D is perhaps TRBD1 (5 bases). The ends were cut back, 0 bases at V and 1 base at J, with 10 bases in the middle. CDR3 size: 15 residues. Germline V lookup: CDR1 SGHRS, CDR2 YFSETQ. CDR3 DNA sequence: TGCGCCAGCAGCTTGGAGGGGTCTTGGAACACTGAAGCTTTCTTT. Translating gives CASSLEGSWNTEAFF. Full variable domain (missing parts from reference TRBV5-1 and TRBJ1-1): KAGVTQTPRYLIKTRGQQVTLSCSPISGHRSVSWYQQTPGQGLQFLFEYFSETQRNKGNFPGRFSGRQFSNSRSEMNVSTLELGDSALYLCASSLEGSWNTEAFFGQGTRLTVV.

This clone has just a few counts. CDR3 sequence (DNA): TGTGCCGTCGGGACAGGGGGCTTGGGGAATGAGCAGTTCTTC. This codes for CAVGTGGLGNEQFF. V is TRBV10-3 and J is TRBJ2-1; 12 bases map to TRBD1. CDR3 length: 14 residues. Germline V gene data show CDR1 as ENHRY and CDR2 as SYGVKD. V shed 11 bases and J 7 bases; nucleotides not matched to a gene: 9.